The 26 T cell receptor beta chains presented below share a single source sample, sequenced in a study of blood T cell repertoires in COVID-19. TCRdb keeps only in-frame clones here, not all; method: immunoSEQ multiplex PCR. This repertoire shows 200,000 to 250,000 clones, more than 75% found once; its top ten account for around 12%. Sequenced: peripheral blood. The receptors shown here come from a man at least 80 years old with acute or convalescent COVID-19.

The genes are TRBV18 and TRBJ2-5, with a tentative D call TRBD1 (6 bases). The ends were cut back, 5 bases at V and 0 bases at J, with 13 bases in the middle. This CDR3 spans 15 amino acids. CDR1 KGHSH and CDR2 LQKENI come from the germline V gene. The CDR3 bases are TGTGCCAGCTCAGGCCCACAGGGATACCAAGAGACCCAGTACTTC. This codes for CASSGPQGYQETQYF. The complete variable domain, with remaining parts taken from reference TRBV18 and TRBJ2-5, reads NAGVMQNPRHLVRRRGQEARLRCSPMKGHSHVYWYRQLPEEGLKFMVYLQKENIIDESGMPKERFSAEFPKEGPSILRIQQVVRGDSAAYFCASSGPQGYQETQYFGPGTRLLVL.

In DNA form, the CDR3 reads TGTGCCAGCAGGCGACAGGGGACAGATACGCAGTATTTT. Encoded protein: CASRRQGTDTQYF. The chain couples TRBV28 to TRBJ2-3; TRBD1 agrees at 8 bases. The trim removed 6 bases at V and 3 bases at J, leaving 2 bases unmatched. CDR1 is MDHEN and CDR2 is SYDVKM in the germline V gene. This CDR3 has 13 amino acids.

The chain carries TRBV27 and TRBJ1-2; TRBD1 might be the D (5 bases). The CDR3 sequence is 22 residues long. V lost 8 bases and J lost 1, with 38 bases in between. Germline V lookup: CDR1 MNHEY, CDR2 SMNVEV (reference sequence). The CDR3 DNA follows: TGTGCCAGCCGTCGTGACAGACAGTCGCACCACTCTCTCACCCCAGTTAACTATGGCTACACCTTC. It codes for CASRRDRQSHHSLTPVNYGYTF.

The V call is TRBV11-2, the J call TRBJ1-3; TRBD1 is a possible D gene (6 bases). This CDR3 has 17 residues. Germline CDR1 is SGHAT and CDR2 is FQNNGV. Between the trimmed V and J ends, which lost 1 base and 0 bases, there was a span of 13 bases. This CDR3 reads CASSLGISGASGNTIYF. CDR3 sequence (DNA): TGTGCCAGCAGCTTAGGAATATCAGGGGCCTCTGGAAACACCATATATTTT.

The chain combines TRBV28 with TRBJ1-6; possible D gene TRBD1, 5 bases. This CDR3 has 14 amino acids. The ends were cut back, 7 bases at V and 10 bases at J, with 17 bases in the middle. Germline values: CDR1 MDHEN, CDR2 SYDVKM. Here the CDR3 reads CASTPHAGNSPLHF. The CDR3 region has the DNA TGTGCCAGCACCCCCCACGCAGGGAACTCACCCCTCCACTTT.

The gene calls are TRBV5-1 and TRBJ2-7, with TRBD2 identical over 9 bases. Losses at the gene ends were 0 bases for V and 2 bases for J; bases not matched to a gene: 3. Germline loops: CDR1 SGHRS, CDR2 YFSETQ. The CDR3 is 15 amino acids. As DNA, the CDR3 is TGCGCCAGCAGCTTGGTGGCTAGCGGGGCCTACGAGCAGTACTTC. This translates into CASSLVASGAYEQYF. Supplemented by reference TRBV5-1 and TRBJ2-7, the full variable domain reads KAGVTQTPRYLIKTRGQQVTLSCSPISGHRSVSWYQQTPGQGLQFLFEYFSETQRNKGNFPGRFSGRQFSNSRSEMNVSTLELGDSALYLCASSLVASGAYEQYFGPGTRLTVT.

This chain joins TRBV5-1 and TRBJ2-1; 10 bases line up with TRBD2. This CDR3 has 15 amino acids. The germline V gene encodes CDR1 SGHRS and CDR2 YFSETQ. J was trimmed by 6 bases and V by 2 bases; bases with no gene match: 5. CDR3 region: CASSFKREGRNEQFF. The CDR3 DNA reads as TGCGCCAGCAGCTTTAAGCGGGAGGGCCGCAATGAGCAGTTCTTC. Full variable domain (rest looked up from reference TRBV5-1 and TRBJ2-1): KAGVTQTPRYLIKTRGQQVTLSCSPISGHRSVSWYQQTPGQGLQFLFEYFSETQRNKGNFPGRFSGRQFSNSRSEMNVSTLELGDSALYLCASSFKREGRNEQFFGPGTRLTVL.

J is TRBJ2-7 and V is TRBV12-3 or TRBV12-4, with a possible D match to TRBD1 (5 bases). The CDR3 length is 13 residues. The V end was cut by 6 bases, the J end by 3 bases, with 12 bases between. As DNA, the CDR3 is TGTGCCAGCAGCCTAGGTCAGGGCTACGAGCAGTACTTC. This sequence encodes CASSLGQGYEQYF.

The rearrangement links TRBV28 to TRBJ1-4; 8 nucleotides line up with TRBD1. The CDR3 covers 15 residues. Germline V gene lookup returns CDR1 MDHEN and CDR2 SYDVKM. V trimming: 5 bases; J trimming: 2 bases; junction bases outside the gene matches: 4. The DNA of the CDR3 is TGTGCCAGCAGTAATACAGGGGGGACTAATGAAAAACTGTTTTTT. Translating gives CASSNTGGTNEKLFF.

V gene TRBV28 combines with J gene TRBJ1-2, with a tentative D call TRBD1 (5 bases). Germline CDR1 MDHEN, CDR2 SYDVKM. V was shortened by 4 bases and J by 0 bases, with 12 bases between the two germline ends. This CDR3 has 15 amino acids. CDR3 amino acids: CASSSGRGTNYGYTF. The CDR3 DNA reads TGTGCCAGCAGTTCAGGTCGGGGGACTAACTATGGCTACACCTTC.

The genes are TRBV3-1 (or the pseudogene TRBV3-2) and TRBJ1-3; D is undetermined. The V and J ends lost 0 bases and 4 bases respectively, with 7 bases between them. The CDR3 is 14 amino acids. Germline CDR1 and CDR2: LGHDT and YNNKEL (reference sequence). In DNA, the CDR3 is TGTGCCAGCAGCCAAGATTACCGGGGAAACACCATATATTTT. Translating it yields CASSQDYRGNTIYF.

This chain uses TRBV5-1 with TRBJ1-6, with 8 positions matching TRBD1. CDR1 is SGHRS and CDR2 is YFSETQ in the germline V gene. The length of the CDR3 is 16 residues. Unmatched junction bases numbered 10, after V lost 2 bases and J lost 9 bases. In nucleotides, the CDR3 is TGCGCCAGCAGCTTACCCGGACAGGGTTTCAGTTCACCCCTCCACTTT. Amino acid sequence: CASSLPGQGFSSPLHF.

V and J are TRBV10-3 and TRBJ2-7; 9 bases match TRBD1. Germline V gives CDR1 ENHRY, CDR2 SYGVKD. The J segment lost 3 bases and the V segment lost 6 bases, leaving 6 bases of the junction unmatched. CDR3 length equals 14 residues. CDR3 residues: CAIRPSTGGYEQYF. The CDR3 DNA follows: TGTGCCATCAGACCGTCGACAGGGGGCTACGAGCAGTACTTC.

The rearrangement uses TRBV19 and TRBJ2-2, with 8 bases lining up with TRBD1. Germline V gene data show CDR1 as LNHDA and CDR2 as SQIVND (reference sequence). The CDR3 length is 18 residues. V dropped 7 bases and J dropped 1; count of bases not matched to a gene: 14. The CDR3 coding sequence is TGTGCCAGTACCTTACTGGGACAGGCGGAACTGAACACCGGGGAGCTGTTTTTT. It specifies CASTLLGQAELNTGELFF.

V and J are TRBV20-1 and TRBJ2-3; 13 positions agree with TRBD2. The germline V gene encodes CDR1 DFQATT and CDR2 SNEGSKA (reference sequence). Trimming cost V 3 bases and J 2 bases; bases outside gene matches: 8. This CDR3 is 17 amino acids long. CDR3 amino acids: CSASGMTSGRSTDTQYF. In nucleotides, the CDR3 is TGCAGTGCTAGTGGGATGACTAGCGGGAGGTCCACAGATACGCAGTATTTT.

This clone has just one count. The J gene is TRBJ1-4, the V gene TRBV3-1 (or the pseudogene TRBV3-2); 7 bases line up with TRBD1. The germline V gene encodes CDR1 LGHDT and CDR2 YNNKEL (reference sequence). V gave up 3 bases and J gave up 4 bases; unmatched junction bases: 2. This CDR3 spans 14 amino acids. Written as DNA, the CDR3 is TGTGCCAGCAGCCACCGGGACAGTAATGAAAAACTGTTTTTT. Translating it yields CASSHRDSNEKLFF.

This rearrangement joins TRBV20-1 to TRBJ1-5; no reliable D call. The germline V and J ends were trimmed by 6 bases and 8 bases, with 11 bases remaining between them. Germline V gene sequence: CDR1 DFQATT, CDR2 SNEGSKA (reference sequence). This CDR3 is 11 amino acids long. The CDR3 DNA reads TGCAGTGCCGGGGTGGGAGAGCCCCAGCATTTT. This gives the protein CSAGVGEPQHF.

The chain has TRBV28 and TRBJ1-5; possibly TRBD1 for D (6 bases). Germline CDR1 MDHEN, CDR2 SYDVKM. Trimming removed 6 bases at V and 6 bases at J, with 15 bases between. The CDR3 is 14 amino acids. CDR3 DNA sequence: TGTGCCAGCAGAGGGGGGGACGGCGTTCAGCCCCAGCATTTT. It is translated as CASRGGDGVQPQHF.

The chain carries TRBV7-2 and TRBJ2-5, with 7 bases lining up with TRBD1. The CDR3 covers 14 residues. Germline V CDR1 and CDR2: SGHTA, FQGNSA. J lost 4 bases, V lost 5 bases, and 7 bases had no gene match. The CDR3: CASSRDRASETQYF. Written as DNA, the CDR3 is TGTGCCAGCAGCCGCGACAGGGCCTCAGAGACCCAGTACTTC.

The chain recombines TRBV5-4 with TRBJ1-4; the D is unclear. Germline CDR1 and CDR2: SGHNT and YYREEE (reference sequence). V was pared by 3 bases and J by 0 bases, with 15 bases between. The CDR3 is 17 amino acids. For the CDR3, the DNA is TGTGCCAGCAGCTCCGACGGTGGAGGTGCAACTAATGAAAAACTGTTTTTT. Protein product: CASSSDGGGATNEKLFF.

The chain is built from TRBV6-5 and TRBJ2-3; D is possibly TRBD2 (5 bases). The length of the CDR3 is 14 residues. Trimming removed 0 bases at V and 6 bases at J, with 10 bases between. CDR1 is MNHEY, CDR2 SVGAGI, per germline. The CDR3 loop reads CASSYSFEGDTQYF. The CDR3, as DNA: TGTGCCAGCAGTTACTCGTTCGAGGGCGATACGCAGTATTTT.

This clone was detected only once. The chain joins TRBV29-1 to TRBJ2-7; 10 bases agree with TRBD2. With 6 bases clipped from V and 7 bases from J, the junction kept 9 bases outside the gene matches. CDR3 length: 13 amino acids. CDR1 and CDR2 from the germline V gene are SQVTM and ANQGSEA. The CDR3, as DNA: TGCAGCGTCCGACTAGTAGCGGGAGGTGAGCAGTACTTC. Its protein product is CSVRLVAGGEQYF.

V usage is TRBV5-1 and J usage is TRBJ2-5; 11 positions match TRBD1. CDR3 length: 14 residues. V dropped 4 bases and J dropped 5; count of bases not matched to a gene: 4. Germline V gives CDR1 SGHRS, CDR2 YFSETQ. The CDR3 nucleotides read TGCGCCAGCAGCGCGGACAGGGGGCACGAGACCCAGTACTTC. Its translation: CASSADRGHETQYF.

The rearrangement links TRBV2 to TRBJ2-7; D not resolved. The CDR3 totals 14 residues. The germline V gene has CDR1 SNHLY and CDR2 FYNNEI. V was trimmed by 7 bases and J by 2 bases, leaving 15 bases between them. The CDR3 region is CASMLQELTYEQYF. As DNA, the CDR3 is TGTGCCAGCATGCTACAAGAACTAACCTACGAGCAGTACTTC.

The chain links TRBV29-1 to TRBJ2-1; weak D call: TRBD1 (6 bases). Per germline, CDR1 SQVTM and CDR2 ANQGSEA. The CDR3 sequence is 11 residues long. Trimming pared 7 bases from V and 7 bases from J, leaving 11 bases between. The CDR3 region has the DNA TGCAGCGCAGGCAGGGGTAATGAGCAGTTCTTC. It specifies CSAGRGNEQFF.

The chain recombines TRBV18 with TRBJ2-1; no clear D. V dropped 3 bases and J dropped 4 bases, with 7 bases sitting between them. Germline loops: CDR1 KGHSH, CDR2 LQKENI. There are 13 residues in the CDR3. As DNA, the CDR3 is TGTGCCAGCTCACCGTCAGTTTACAATGAGCAGTTCTTC. Its protein is CASSPSVYNEQFF.